A single sample gave rise to the 15 T cell receptor beta chains below, sequenced in a study of early T cells in non-severe SARS-CoV-2 infection. TCRdb reanalysed the 5' RACE reads using MiXCR and keeps one entry per CDR3 protein. The sample shows 75,000 to 80,000 distinct CDR3 sequences, about a sixth of them seen only once. The specimen was whole blood. The receptors shown here come from an adult who was a healthcare worker with PCR-confirmed SARS-CoV-2 infection or an uninfected control (not recorded which).

The V call is TRBV6-1, the J call TRBJ2-1; TRBD2 agrees at 13 bases. The CDR3 length is 17 residues. The junction had 7 bases not matched to a gene; V was cut back by 0 bases and J by 8 bases. The germline CDR1 and CDR2 sequences are MNHNS and SASEGT. The CDR3 region has the DNA TGTGCCAGCAGTGAAGCGGAACTAGCGGGAGGGCTGTATGAGCAGTTCTTC. Encoded protein: CASSEAELAGGLYEQFF.

The table lists this clonotype with a few counts. The V and J genes are TRBV7-9 and TRBJ1-5; 9 bases map to TRBD1. Germline trimming cut 4 bases from V and 7 bases from J; bases unmatched to any gene: 5. The CDR3 is made up of 14 amino acids. Germline V gene data show CDR1 as SEHNR and CDR2 as FQNEAQ (reference sequence). The chain's CDR3 is CASSSGTGIQPQHF. In nucleotides, the CDR3 is TGTGCCAGCAGCTCCGGGACAGGGATCCAGCCCCAGCATTTT.

This chain joins TRBV7-9 and TRBJ2-6; D is uncertain. V was trimmed by 5 bases and J by 0 bases, leaving 11 bases between them. CDR1 is SEHNR, CDR2 FQNEAQ, per germline (reference sequence). The CDR3 covers 16 residues. The CDR3 spells CASSIGRSSGANVLTF. The CDR3 bases are TGTGCCAGCAGCATCGGCAGGAGCTCTGGGGCCAACGTCCTGACTTTC.

The chain employs TRBV6-1 and TRBJ2-3; tentative D call: TRBD2 (6 bases). Germline values: CDR1 MNHNS, CDR2 SASEGT. The CDR3 has 14 residues. The V end was cut by 6 bases, the J end by 2 bases, with 12 bases between. CDR3 amino acids: CASRGRTITDTQYF. The CDR3, as DNA: TGTGCCAGCAGAGGCAGGACTATCACAGATACGCAGTATTTT.

This clonotype came up a few times. The gene calls are TRBV11-3 and TRBJ2-3, with 9 bases identical to TRBD1. The V gene end was trimmed by 5 bases and the J gene end by 0 bases; junction bases not matched to a gene: 9. Per the germline V gene, CDR1 is SGHNT and CDR2 is YENEEA. The length of the CDR3 is 17 residues. CDR3 in amino acids: CASSPGQGSSSTDTQYF. The CDR3 DNA follows: TGTGCCAGCAGCCCTGGACAGGGGTCCTCTAGCACAGATACGCAGTATTTT.

This clonotype was seen a handful of times. The rearrangement uses TRBV27 and TRBJ2-5, with a tentative D call TRBD1 (6 bases). Trimming shortened V by 2 bases and J by 2 bases, and 18 bases separated the two germline ends. The CDR3 is 17 residues long. Germline V gene sequence: CDR1 MNHEY, CDR2 SMNVEV (reference sequence). DNA of the CDR3: TGTGCCAGCAGTTTAAATCCGGCAGGGGCCTCTCAAGAGACCCAGTACTTC. It specifies CASSLNPAGASQETQYF.

There are a few counts of this clonotype. Because it lacks the conserved phenylalanine or tryptophan at the end, this CDR3 is likely a read error. The chain is built from TRBV28 and TRBJ2-7; D is unresolved. V lost 6 bases, J lost 0 bases, and 3 bases lay in between. From germline, CDR1 is MDHEN and CDR2 SYDVKM. This CDR3 spans 11 amino acids. As DNA, the CDR3 is TGTGCCAGCAGGGACTCCTACGAGCAGTACTCC. Translating gives CASRDSYEQYS.

This clonotype has more than one count but fewer than ten. V gene TRBV24-1 combines with J gene TRBJ2-3; 10 nucleotides match TRBD2. The CDR3 is 15 amino acids. V was pared by 3 bases and J by 4 bases, with 3 bases of the junction left unmatched. CDR1 is KGHDR and CDR2 is SFDVKD in the germline V gene. This chain's CDR3 is CATSDGTSEADTQYF. Here the CDR3 DNA reads TGTGCCACCAGTGATGGGACTAGCGAAGCAGATACGCAGTATTTT.

The chain links TRBV6-5 to TRBJ1-1; a possible D gene is TRBD1 (6 bases). CDR1 is MNHEY, CDR2 SVGAGI, per germline. The CDR3 has 16 amino acids. V was pared by 2 bases and J by 4 bases, with 17 bases between. CDR3 protein: CASSYLDRRRGTEAFF. In DNA form, the CDR3 reads TGTGCCAGCAGTTACCTAGACAGGCGAAGGGGCACTGAAGCTTTCTTT.

This sequence joins TRBV13 and TRBJ2-3; 13 bases agree with TRBD2. Germline V gene sequence: CDR1 PRHDT, CDR2 FYEKMQ (reference sequence). V shed 5 bases and J 3 bases; nucleotides not matched to a gene: 8. CDR3 size: 17 residues. The CDR3 region is CASSLRTSGSGTDTQYF. For the CDR3, the DNA is TGTGCCAGCAGCCTGCGGACTAGCGGGAGCGGGACAGATACGCAGTATTTT. Full variable domain (rest looked up from reference TRBV13 and TRBJ2-3): AAGVIQSPRHLIKEKRETATLKCYPIPRHDTVYWYQQGPGQDPQFLISFYEKMQSDKGSIPDRFSAQQFSDYHSELNMSSLELGDSALYFCASSLRTSGSGTDTQYFGPGTRLTVL.

Comments on this clonotype: An end of the junction does not agree with germline; a read error may underlie this. The rearrangement links TRBV24-1 to TRBJ2-3; TRBD2 matches at 8 bases. Germline CDR1 is KGHDR and CDR2 is SFDVKD. The CDR3 extends over 16 amino acids. CDR3 in amino acids: CASSDLRAGGTDTQYF. CDR3 DNA: TGTGCCTCCAGTGATTTGAGAGCGGGGGGCACAGATACGCAGTATTTT.

This clonotype has just a few counts. This sequence joins TRBV20-1 and TRBJ2-1; D is unresolved. CDR1 and CDR2 (germline): DFQATT, SNEGSKA (reference sequence). The ends were cut back, 4 bases at V and 9 bases at J, with 10 bases in the middle. The CDR3 totals 11 residues. The CDR3 loop reads CSATPDGEQFF. CDR3 DNA: TGCAGTGCTACCCCTGATGGTGAGCAGTTCTTC.

This clonotype was counted a few times. The gene calls are TRBV3-1 and TRBJ2-5, with 7 positions matching TRBD2. The V segment lost 2 bases and the J segment 2 bases; nucleotides outside the gene matches: 5. Germline V gene sequence: CDR1 LGHDT, CDR2 YNNKEL (reference sequence). The CDR3 runs 15 residues. Here the CDR3 DNA reads TGTGCCAGCAGCCAACCCCCTAGCGGACAAGAGACCCAGTACTTC. It specifies CASSQPPSGQETQYF.

Many counts were recorded for this clonotype. The V call is TRBV7-2, the J call TRBJ2-2; no clear D. Trimming removed 6 bases at V and 6 bases at J, with 8 bases between. Germline lookup yields CDR1 SGHTA and CDR2 FQGNSA. This CDR3 spans 12 amino acids. Here the CDR3 DNA reads TGTGCCAGCAGAGATAAAGCCGGGGAGCTGTTTTTT. Its protein is CASRDKAGELFF.

This clonotype appeared many times. The chain employs TRBV28 and TRBJ2-5; maybe TRBD2 (5 bases). There are 13 residues in the CDR3. V shed 3 bases and J shed 5 bases, with 10 bases lying between them. The germline V gene has CDR1 MDHEN and CDR2 SYDVKM. CDR3 DNA: TGTGCCAGCAGTTTTGAGGGTCGGGAGACCCAGTACTTC. As protein: CASSFEGRETQYF.